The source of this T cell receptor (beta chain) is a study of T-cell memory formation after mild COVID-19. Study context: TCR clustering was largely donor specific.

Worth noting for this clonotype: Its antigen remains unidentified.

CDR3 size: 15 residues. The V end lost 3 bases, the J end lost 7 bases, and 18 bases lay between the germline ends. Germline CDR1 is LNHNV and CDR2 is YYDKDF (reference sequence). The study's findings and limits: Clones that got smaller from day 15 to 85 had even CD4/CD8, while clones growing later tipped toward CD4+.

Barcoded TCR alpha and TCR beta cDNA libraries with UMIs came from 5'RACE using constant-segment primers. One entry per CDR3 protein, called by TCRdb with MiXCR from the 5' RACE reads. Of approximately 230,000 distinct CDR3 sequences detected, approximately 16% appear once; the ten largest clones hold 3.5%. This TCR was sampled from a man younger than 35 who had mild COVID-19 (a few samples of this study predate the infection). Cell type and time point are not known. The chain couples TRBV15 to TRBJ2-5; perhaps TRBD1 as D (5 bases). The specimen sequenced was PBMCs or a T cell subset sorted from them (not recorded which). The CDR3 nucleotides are TGTGCCACCAGCAGGGCCCTAGGGGTCCCGGCGACCCAGTACTTC. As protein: CATSRALGVPATQYF.